The 14 T cell receptor beta chains in this list originate from one sample, sequenced in a study of T cell responses to AZD1222 COVID-19 vaccine. Produced via immunoSEQ multiplex PCR; TCRdb's table is partial and in-frame only. The sample gives some 120,000 clones, 70% to 90% of which show up once; roughly 9% is in the top ten. This sample comprised peripheral blood, obtained on day 0 of AZD1222 vaccination. Receptors originate from an adult in good health.

The chain is built from TRBV11-2 and TRBJ2-3, with 8 positions matching TRBD2. V was pared by 5 bases and J by 6 bases, with 10 bases of the junction left unmatched. Germline loops: CDR1 SGHAT, CDR2 FQNNGV. This CDR3 is 15 amino acids long. The CDR3 DNA follows: TGTGCCAGCAGCCAGTCCGGGACTAGTGCCGATACGCAGTATTTT. Protein product: CASSQSGTSADTQYF. The entire variable domain, with the rest obtained from reference TRBV11-2 and TRBJ2-3, is as follows: EAGVAQSPRYKIIEKRQSVAFWCNPISGHATLYWYQQILGQGPKLLIQFQNNGVVDDSQLPKDRFSAERLKGVDSTLKIQPAKLEDSAVYLCASSQSGTSADTQYFGPGTRLTVL.

The chain employs TRBV7-9 and TRBJ2-7; 7 bases fit TRBD2. Looked up from germline, CDR1 is SEHNR and CDR2 is FQNEAQ (reference sequence). Trimming cost V 5 bases and J 2 bases; bases outside gene matches: 3. This CDR3 comprises 13 residues. The CDR3 sequence is CASSPREAYEQYF. CDR3 coding DNA: TGTGCCAGCAGCCCCCGGGAGGCCTACGAGCAGTACTTC.

This clone was found once. V gene TRBV5-1 combines with J gene TRBJ2-5; perhaps TRBD2 as D (5 bases). Germline V gene sequence: CDR1 SGHRS, CDR2 YFSETQ. This CDR3 region has 15 residues. Trimming removed 1 base from V and 1 base from J, with 11 bases in between. CDR3: CASSLWASSQETQYF. The CDR3 DNA sequence: TGCGCCAGCAGCTTGTGGGCTAGCTCCCAAGAGACCCAGTACTTC.

CDR3 bases: TGCGCCAGCAGCTCGGGGGTGTTTAACACTGAAGCTTTCTTT. Protein: CASSSGVFNTEAFF. The chain employs TRBV5-1 and TRBJ1-1; maybe TRBD1 (5 bases). Germline values: CDR1 SGHRS, CDR2 YFSETQ. The length of the CDR3 is 14 residues. The V end was cut by 3 bases, the J end by 2 bases, with 11 bases between.

V usage is TRBV3-1 (or the pseudogene TRBV3-2) and J usage is TRBJ2-1; TRBD2 might be the D (5 bases). Germline loops: CDR1 LGHDT, CDR2 YNNKEL (reference sequence). The CDR3 extends over 12 amino acids. V was clipped by 7 bases and J by 5 bases, with 9 bases between them. This CDR3 reads CASKADDNEQFF. The DNA of the CDR3 is TGTGCCAGCAAAGCGGATGACAATGAGCAGTTCTTC.

This chain connects TRBV27 to TRBJ1-2; D remains ambiguous. Trimming removed 2 bases at V and 2 bases at J, with 6 bases between. Germline CDR1 reads MNHEY; CDR2 reads SMNVEV (reference sequence). The CDR3 sequence is 13 residues long. The CDR3 loop is CASSLGQNYGYTF. The DNA of the CDR3 is TGTGCCAGCAGTTTAGGGCAGAACTATGGCTACACCTTC.

V usage is TRBV6-5 and J usage is TRBJ1-5; 9 bases are a match to TRBD1. The germline CDR1 and CDR2 sequences are MNHEY and SVGAGI. The CDR3 has 13 residues. With V trimmed by 5 bases and J by 5 bases, 1 base remained unmatched. In DNA, the CDR3 is TGTGCCAGCAGTACAGGGGGCGATCAGCCCCAGCATTTT. Translating gives CASSTGGDQPQHF.

V gene TRBV4-3 combines with J gene TRBJ2-1; D may correspond to TRBD1 or TRBD2 (6 bases each). CDR3 length equals 14 residues. From germline, CDR1 is LGHNA and CDR2 YSLEER. Between the trimmed V and J ends, which lost 4 bases and 4 bases, there was a span of 11 bases. The CDR3 sequence is CASSPIGGYNEQFF. The DNA for the CDR3 is TGCGCCAGCAGCCCTATAGGGGGGTACAATGAGCAGTTCTTC.

This chain links TRBV14 with TRBJ1-6, with D possibly TRBD1 on 5 matching bases. CDR3 size: 20 residues. CDR1 and CDR2 from the germline V gene are SGHDN and FVKESK. The V and J ends lost 1 base and 4 bases respectively, with 23 bases between them. The CDR3 DNA reads as TGTGCCAGCAGCCAAGGCATCCGGGGCCAGACTCTGATTTATAATTCACCCCTCCACTTT. Translating gives CASSQGIRGQTLIYNSPLHF.

J is TRBJ2-1 and V is TRBV11-3; a possible D gene is TRBD2 (5 bases). Trimming left V 8 bases short and J 0 bases short, with 8 bases between. The CDR3 has 13 amino acids. Germline-derived CDR1 and CDR2 are SGHNT and YENEEA. The CDR3 sequence is CASGSRSYNEQFF. CDR3 sequence (DNA): TGTGCCAGCGGGAGCCGCTCCTACAATGAGCAGTTCTTC.

The chain is built from TRBV7-8 and TRBJ2-4; TRBD1 matches at 9 bases. CDR1 SGHVS and CDR2 FQNEAQ come from the germline V gene. The CDR3 loop spans 14 amino acids. With 5 bases clipped from V and 8 bases from J, the junction kept 7 bases outside the gene matches. This CDR3 reads CASSTRTGEDIQYF. The DNA of the CDR3 is TGTGCCAGCAGCACGCGGACAGGGGAGGACATTCAGTACTTC.

The chain is built from TRBV28 and TRBJ1-1, with 8 bases identical to TRBD1. This CDR3 is built from 12 residues. Unmatched junction bases numbered 2, after V lost 3 bases and J lost 8 bases. Germline V gene lookup returns CDR1 MDHEN and CDR2 SYDVKM. The CDR3 nucleotides read TGTGCCAGCAGTTTGAGGACAGGGGAAGCTTTCTTT. Protein: CASSLRTGEAFF.

The rearrangement uses TRBV9 and TRBJ2-2, with TRBD1 matching over 8 bases. Germline loops: CDR1 SGDLS, CDR2 YYNGEE. V shed 4 bases, J shed 4 bases, and the junction held 6 bases outside the gene matches. CDR3 length: 15 amino acids. The chain's CDR3 is CASSPTDRATGELFF. The CDR3, as DNA: TGTGCCAGCAGCCCGACGGACAGGGCCACCGGGGAGCTGTTTTTT.

J is TRBJ2-7 and V is TRBV5-1; perhaps TRBD1 as D (6 bases). Trimming cost V 4 bases and J 3 bases, with 14 bases left between them. Germline CDR1 SGHRS, CDR2 YFSETQ. The CDR3 is made up of 14 amino acids. Here the CDR3 DNA reads TGCGCCAGCAGCCCCGACAGGAGATTCTACGAGCAGTACTTC. Protein: CASSPDRRFYEQYF.